This T cell receptor (beta chain) came from a study of blood T cell repertoires in COVID-19. Study details: The cDNA or gDNA used as material had been derived from T cells, B-cell-depleted T cells, or PBMCs.

As originally analysed: Amplification of reference gene primers provided the estimated nucleated cell counts. Using immunoSEQ multiplex PCR, the repertoire was profiled, and TCRdb retains in-frame clones only, with some absent. From that table come the V and J calls and clone size; the DNA was used to work out D and trimming. The data hold 110,000 to 150,000 clones, with almost 80% observed a single time. This clone was observed a handful of times. The sequencing sample was made of peripheral blood. This clonotype was sampled from a man between 50 and 59 years old with active or convalescent COVID-19.

CDR3 sequence: CASSLSIGTDHHSNQPQHF. CDR3 sequence (DNA): TGTGCCAGCAGTTTATCGATAGGAACAGATCATCATAGCAATCAGCCCCAGCATTTT. This chain connects TRBV27 to TRBJ1-5; D ambiguous. Between the trimmed V and J ends, which lost 0 bases and 0 bases, there was a span of 18 bases. The CDR3 runs 19 residues. The germline V gene encodes CDR1 MNHEY and CDR2 SMNVEV (reference sequence).